The 27 T cell receptor beta chains below were found in one sample sequenced in a study of shared clonotypes between healthy human individuals. Using immunoSEQ multiplex PCR, the repertoire was profiled, and TCRdb retains in-frame clones only, with some absent. The data hold some 240,000 clones, with about 69% observed a single time. The sequenced material came from memory CD4+ T cells sorted from blood. The subset is: CD45RA-negative fraction. All receptors come from a man aged 30-40 years in good health.

The chain uses TRBV6-5 and TRBJ1-4; D uncertain. Trimming stripped 6 bases from V and 2 bases from J, with 7 bases between. CDR3 length equals 13 residues. CDR1 is MNHEY and CDR2 is SVGAGI in the germline V gene. Here the CDR3 reads CASSSGTNEKLFF. The CDR3 region has the DNA TGTGCCAGCAGCAGCGGCACTAATGAAAAACTGTTTTTT.

In its sample, this clone ranks as medium-sized (0.01 to 0.1%). V and J are TRBV11-3 and TRBJ2-1; D perhaps matches TRBD1 (8 bases). V shed 5 bases and J shed 3 bases, with 17 bases lying between them. CDR1 is SGHNT, CDR2 YENEEA, per germline. The CDR3 contains 16 residues. Here the CDR3 DNA reads TGTGCCAGCAGCGGGAGGGACAGGTTGGGCTACAATGAGCAGTTCTTC. Protein: CASSGRDRLGYNEQFF.

CDR3 bases: TGCGCCAGCGGGACAGGGGGCGAGGAGACCCAGTACTTC. Amino acid sequence: CASGTGGEETQYF. The gene calls are TRBV5-1 and TRBJ2-5; 12 nucleotides match TRBD1. This CDR3 spans 13 amino acids. Germline CDR1 SGHRS, CDR2 YFSETQ. The trim removed 7 bases at V and 5 bases at J, leaving 3 bases unmatched.

This clone was found a few times. The chain uses TRBV30 and TRBJ2-3; D possibly uses TRBD1 or TRBD2 (5 bases each). This CDR3 comprises 13 residues. V was shortened by 1 base and J by 0 bases, with 5 bases between the two germline ends. Germline V lookup: CDR1 GTSNPN, CDR2 SVGIG (reference sequence). This CDR3 reads CAWSGGSTDTQYF. CDR3 bases: TGTGCCTGGAGTGGGGGGAGCACAGATACGCAGTATTTT.

The rearrangement joins TRBV5-1 to TRBJ2-3, with D possibly matching TRBD2 (6 bases). The CDR3 has 14 residues. Germline V lookup: CDR1 SGHRS, CDR2 YFSETQ. V was trimmed by 6 bases and J by 2 bases, leaving 13 bases between them. The CDR3 region has the DNA TGCGCCAGCAACCTAGCGAGCCACACAGATACGCAGTATTTT. Translation gives CASNLASHTDTQYF.

The genes are TRBV7-2 and TRBJ1-1; 9 bases match TRBD1. Germline V gives CDR1 SGHTA, CDR2 FQGNSA. CDR3 length equals 13 residues. J was trimmed by 8 bases and V by 5 bases; bases with no gene match: 6. CDR3 amino acids: CASSPGTGREAFF. The CDR3 nucleotides read TGTGCCAGCAGCCCCGGGACAGGGAGAGAAGCTTTCTTT.

The genes are TRBV28 and TRBJ2-7, with 7 nucleotides matching TRBD2. Germline CDR1 and CDR2: MDHEN and SYDVKM. The CDR3 is made up of 15 amino acids. V dropped 7 bases and J dropped 5; count of bases not matched to a gene: 14. The CDR3 spells CASITGGGPLNEQYF. The CDR3 nucleotides read TGTGCCAGCATTACCGGGGGAGGGCCCCTCAACGAGCAGTACTTC.

The chain has TRBV11-1 and TRBJ1-1; weak D call: TRBD1 (6 bases). Germline V gene sequence: CDR1 SGHAT, CDR2 FQDESV (reference sequence). The CDR3 length is 14 residues. Trimming stripped 4 bases from V and 7 bases from J, with 16 bases between. The CDR3 protein is CASSWPGEVNEAFF. CDR3 DNA: TGTGCCAGCAGCTGGCCAGGGGAAGTTAATGAAGCTTTCTTT.

V gene TRBV19 combines with J gene TRBJ1-4, with D uncertain. The CDR3 loop spans 15 amino acids. V was shortened by 3 bases and J by 0 bases, with 8 bases between the two germline ends. CDR1 LNHDA and CDR2 SQIVND come from the germline V gene (reference sequence). As DNA, the CDR3 is TGTGCCAGTAGTATTTTTGGGGCAACTAATGAAAAACTGTTTTTT. Translated, it gives CASSIFGATNEKLFF. The variable domain in full, with the rest retrieved from reference TRBV19 and TRBJ1-4, is DGGITQSPKYLFRKEGQNVTLSCEQNLNHDAMYWYRQDPGQGLRLIYYSQIVNDFQKGDIAEGYSVSREKKESFPLTVTSAQKNPTAFYLCASSIFGATNEKLFFGSGTQLSVL.

There are a few counts of this clone. The chain couples TRBV6-5 to TRBJ2-2; D perhaps matches TRBD1 (6 bases). Deletions cut 6 bases from V and 2 bases from J, with 13 bases between. The CDR3 spans 15 residues. Germline-derived CDR1 and CDR2 are MNHEY and SVGAGI. The CDR3: CASSRGQRNTGELFF. The CDR3 nucleotides read TGTGCCAGCAGCCGCGGACAGCGAAACACCGGGGAGCTGTTTTTT.

The V gene is TRBV18, the J gene TRBJ2-2, with D possibly being TRBD1 (6 bases). There are 16 residues in the CDR3. V lost 2 bases, J lost 0 bases, and 10 bases lay in between. In germline, CDR1 is KGHSH, CDR2 LQKENI. The CDR3 reads CASSPSGTPNTGELFF. The CDR3 DNA reads as TGTGCCAGCTCACCATCGGGGACACCGAACACCGGGGAGCTGTTTTTT. The whole variable domain, remainder taken from reference TRBV18 and TRBJ2-2, is NAGVMQNPRHLVRRRGQEARLRCSPMKGHSHVYWYRQLPEEGLKFMVYLQKENIIDESGMPKERFSAEFPKEGPSILRIQQVVRGDSAAYFCASSPSGTPNTGELFFGEGSRLTVL.

The chain couples TRBV2 to TRBJ2-5; 7 bases line up with TRBD1. The junction had 8 bases not matched to a gene; V was cut back by 3 bases and J by 7 bases. Germline V gene lookup returns CDR1 SNHLY and CDR2 FYNNEI. The CDR3 runs to 14 residues. CDR3 sequence: CASSDDRAWGTQYF. The CDR3, as DNA: TGTGCCAGCAGTGACGACAGGGCCTGGGGGACCCAGTACTTC. Based on the CDR3 plus reference TRBV2 and TRBJ2-5, the full variable domain is EPEVTQTPSHQVTQMGQEVILRCVPISNHLYFYWYRQILGQKVEFLVSFYNNEISEKSEIFDDQFSVERPDGSNFTLKIRSTKLEDSAMYFCASSDDRAWGTQYFGPGTRLLVL.

This clone was seen a few times. The chain uses TRBV29-1 and TRBJ1-2, with D tentatively TRBD1 (6 bases). Trimming removed 6 bases at V and 1 base at J, with 21 bases between. Germline CDR1 reads SQVTM; CDR2 reads ANQGSEA. The CDR3 sequence is 16 residues long. In DNA, the CDR3 is TGCAGCGTCCACGGGCAGGGGCGAGGAGTTAACTATGGCTACACCTTC. Protein product: CSVHGQGRGVNYGYTF. Based on the CDR3 plus reference TRBV29-1 and TRBJ1-2, the full variable domain is SAVISQKPSRDICQRGTSLTIQCQVDSQVTMMFWYRQQPGQSLTLIATANQGSEATYESGFVIDKFPISRPNLTFSTLTVSNMSPEDSSIYLCSVHGQGRGVNYGYTFGSGTRLTVV.

The CDR3 bases are TGTGCCAGCAGTAGACAGTACAATGAGCAGTTCTTC. Amino acids: CASSRQYNEQFF. The gene calls are TRBV25-1 and TRBJ2-1; D might be TRBD1 (5 bases). The CDR3 is 12 residues long. V gave up 5 bases and J gave up 4 bases, with 6 bases separating them. Germline V gives CDR1 MGHDK, CDR2 SYGVNS.

The V and J genes are TRBV25-1 and TRBJ2-5; TRBD2 is a possible D gene (6 bases). Germline CDR1 is MGHDK and CDR2 is SYGVNS. This CDR3 spans 16 amino acids. The ends were cut back, 10 bases at V and 2 bases at J, with 23 bases in the middle. The CDR3 coding sequence is TGTGCCACCCGGTCTACAAACTGGGGGAGGCAAGAGACCCAGTACTTC. This sequence encodes CATRSTNWGRQETQYF.

The chain uses TRBV7-3 and TRBJ2-6; D ambiguous. This CDR3 has 14 residues. Germline loops: CDR1 SGHTA, CDR2 FQGTGA. The V and J ends lost 8 bases and 1 base respectively, with 9 bases between them. CDR3 sequence (DNA): TGTGCCAGCGGAGCTATGTCTGGGGCCAACGTCCTGACTTTC. Encoded protein: CASGAMSGANVLTF.

The chain uses TRBV9 and TRBJ1-2; 9 bases map to TRBD1. The V gene's germline CDR1 is SGDLS and CDR2 YYNGEE. V lost 4 bases and J lost 7; bases outside the gene matches: 20. CDR3 length equals 18 residues. The CDR3 bases are TGTGCCAGCAGCTTCTCCTTGACACAGGGGGCGCGGGAAGGTGGCTACACCTTC. It is translated as CASSFSLTQGAREGGYTF.

To note about this clone: Other DNA variants within this sample encode the same CDR3. This chain connects TRBV27 to TRBJ2-7, with D unresolved. Germline assignment: CDR1 MNHEY and CDR2 SMNVEV (reference sequence). The CDR3 length is 13 residues. Trimming pared 5 bases from V and 3 bases from J, leaving 11 bases between. The CDR3 sequence is CASSPHLSYEQYF. The CDR3 bases are TGTGCCAGCAGTCCCCACCTAAGCTACGAGCAGTACTTC.

This clone was seen a handful of times. V gene TRBV7-9 combines with J gene TRBJ2-1; the match to TRBD2 covers 7 bases. From germline, CDR1 is SEHNR and CDR2 FQNEAQ (reference sequence). The CDR3 is 16 residues long. J lost 8 bases, V lost 3 bases, and 13 bases had no gene match. The chain's CDR3 is CASSFPRRELGYEQFF. For the CDR3, the DNA is TGTGCCAGCAGCTTTCCCCGGCGGGAGTTAGGCTATGAGCAGTTCTTC.

V and J are TRBV9 and TRBJ2-6; D may be TRBD2 (5 bases). The CDR3 is 15 amino acids. From germline, CDR1 is SGDLS and CDR2 YYNGEE. The V and J ends lost 0 bases and 3 bases respectively, with 7 bases between them. CDR3 DNA sequence: TGTGCCAGCAGCGTAGGAGGGTATGGGGCCAACGTCCTGACTTTC. This gives the protein CASSVGGYGANVLTF.

The chain is built from TRBV25-1 and TRBJ2-1; D perhaps matches TRBD2 (5 bases). The germline CDR1 and CDR2 sequences are MGHDK and SYGVNS. This CDR3 contains 15 residues. V dropped 3 bases and J dropped 6 bases, with 15 bases sitting between them. The DNA of the CDR3 is TGTGCCAGCAGTGATCATCGCGGGTGGACCAATGAGCAGTTCTTC. This encodes CASSDHRGWTNEQFF.

This clone appeared a few times. The chain joins TRBV29-1 to TRBJ2-1; 11 bases are shared with TRBD2. This CDR3 region has 13 residues. V lost 7 bases and J lost 4; bases outside the gene matches: 3. The V gene's germline CDR1 is SQVTM and CDR2 ANQGSEA. The CDR3 bases are TGCAGCGCCGGGACTAGCGGATACAATGAGCAGTTCTTC. Its translation is CSAGTSGYNEQFF.

The CDR3 loop reads CASSQVPYSDYGYTF. The CDR3 DNA reads as TGCGCCAGCAGCCAAGTGCCCTATTCGGACTATGGCTACACCTTC. This rearrangement joins TRBV4-3 to TRBJ1-2; no definite D call. Germline loops: CDR1 LGHNA, CDR2 YSLEER. V was trimmed by 1 base and J by 3 bases, leaving 12 bases between them. This CDR3 region has 15 residues.

Concerning this clone itself: A much larger clone sits a single nucleotide away, making a read error possible. The chain recombines TRBV5-4 with TRBJ2-3; D is ambiguous. Per the germline V gene, CDR1 is SGHNT and CDR2 is YYREEE (reference sequence). CDR3 length: 14 residues. The CDR3 sequence is CTSSFGDSADTQYF. In DNA, the CDR3 is TGTACCAGCAGCTTTGGTGATTCGGCAGATACGCAGTATTTT. Together with reference TRBV5-4 and TRBJ2-3, the CDR3 gives the full variable domain: ETGVTQSPTHLIKTRGQQVTLRCSSQSGHNTVSWYQQALGQGPQFIFQYYREEENGRGNFPPRFSGLQFPNYSSELNVNALELDDSALYLCTSSFGDSADTQYFGPGTRLTVL.

The chain carries TRBV7-9 and TRBJ1-3; maybe TRBD1 (5 bases). The CDR3 has 14 amino acids. V was trimmed by 5 bases and J by 4 bases, leaving 12 bases between them. Germline V gene data show CDR1 as SEHNR and CDR2 as FQNEAQ (reference sequence). The CDR3 loop reads CASSPNQGGNTIYF. DNA for the CDR3: TGTGCCAGCAGCCCAAACCAGGGAGGAAACACCATATATTTT.

This clone was recorded a few times. The rearrangement links TRBV11-2 to TRBJ1-2; D gene ambiguous. The V end was cut by 3 bases, the J end by 8 bases, with 19 bases between. The CDR3 is 15 amino acids. Germline CDR1 is SGHAT and CDR2 is FQNNGV. The CDR3 DNA is TGTGCCAGCAGCTTGGGAGGGCAGATCATAGGGGGCTACACCTTC. It translates to CASSLGGQIIGGYTF.

The V gene is TRBV2, the J gene TRBJ2-7, with D perhaps matching TRBD1 (6 bases). The CDR3 consists of 17 residues. From germline, CDR1 is SNHLY and CDR2 FYNNEI. V was trimmed by 6 bases and J by 3 bases, leaving 24 bases between them. The CDR3 reads CASSARVAGAVNYEQYF. In DNA, the CDR3 is TGTGCCAGCAGCGCCCGGGTGGCAGGGGCCGTCAACTACGAGCAGTACTTC.